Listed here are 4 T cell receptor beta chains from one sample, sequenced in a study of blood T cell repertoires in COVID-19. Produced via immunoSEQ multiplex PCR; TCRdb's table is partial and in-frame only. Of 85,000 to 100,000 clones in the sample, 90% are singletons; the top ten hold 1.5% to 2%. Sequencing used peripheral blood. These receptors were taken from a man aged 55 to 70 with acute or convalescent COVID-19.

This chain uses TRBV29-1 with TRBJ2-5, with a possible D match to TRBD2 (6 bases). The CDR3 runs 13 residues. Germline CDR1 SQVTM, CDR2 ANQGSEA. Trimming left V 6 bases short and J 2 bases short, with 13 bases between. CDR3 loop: CSVPGTYQETQYF. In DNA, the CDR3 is TGCAGCGTGCCCGGGACTTATCAAGAGACCCAGTACTTC. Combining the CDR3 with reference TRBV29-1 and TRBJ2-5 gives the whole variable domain SAVISQKPSRDICQRGTSLTIQCQVDSQVTMMFWYRQQPGQSLTLIATANQGSEATYESGFVIDKFPISRPNLTFSTLTVSNMSPEDSSIYLCSVPGTYQETQYFGPGTRLLVL.

CDR3 in amino acids: CASTYGGRNTEAFF. CDR3 DNA: TGTGCCAGCACCTACGGGGGGAGGAACACTGAAGCTTTCTTT. V and J are TRBV6-6 and TRBJ1-1; possible D gene TRBD1, 5 bases. Trimming took 7 bases from V and 1 from J, leaving 13 bases between them. There are 14 residues in the CDR3. Germline loops: CDR1 MNHNY, CDR2 SVGAGI (reference sequence).

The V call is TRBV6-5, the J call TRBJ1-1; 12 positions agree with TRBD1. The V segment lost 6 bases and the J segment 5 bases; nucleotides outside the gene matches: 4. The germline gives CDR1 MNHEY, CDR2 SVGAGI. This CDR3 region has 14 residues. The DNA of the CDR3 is TGTGCCAGCAGGGGGACAGGGGGCTGGACTGAAGCTTTCTTT. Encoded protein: CASRGTGGWTEAFF.

CDR3 nucleotide sequence: TGTGCCAGCAGTTACTCGAGTGGAGATACGCAGTATTTT. It is translated as CASSYSSGDTQYF. The V and J genes are TRBV6-6 and TRBJ2-3; D unclear. With 0 bases removed from V and 5 bases from J, the gap between germline ends came to 6 bases. The CDR3 contains 13 residues. Germline V gene data show CDR1 as MNHNY and CDR2 as SVGAGI (reference sequence).